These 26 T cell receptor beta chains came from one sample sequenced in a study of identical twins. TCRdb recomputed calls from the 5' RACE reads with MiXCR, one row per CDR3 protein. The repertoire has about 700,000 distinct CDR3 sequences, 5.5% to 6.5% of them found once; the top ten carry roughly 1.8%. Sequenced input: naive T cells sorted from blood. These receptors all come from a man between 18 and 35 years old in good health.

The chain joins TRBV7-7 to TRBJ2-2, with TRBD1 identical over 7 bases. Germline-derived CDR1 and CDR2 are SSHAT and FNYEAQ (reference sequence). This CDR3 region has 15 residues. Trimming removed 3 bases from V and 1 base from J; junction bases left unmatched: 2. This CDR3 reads CASSLNRGNTGELFF. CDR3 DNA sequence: TGTGCCAGCAGCTTGAACAGGGGGAACACCGGGGAGCTGTTTTTT.

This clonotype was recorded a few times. CDR3 bases: TGTGCCAGCAGCTTAGCCCGGCCAGGGGCTAATCAGCCCCAGCATTTT. Its translation: CASSLARPGANQPQHF. The chain recombines TRBV11-2 with TRBJ1-5; tentatively, D is TRBD1 (6 bases). The CDR3 is 16 amino acids. Trimming cost V 1 base and J 4 bases, with 14 bases left between them. Germline-derived CDR1 and CDR2 are SGHAT and FQNNGV.

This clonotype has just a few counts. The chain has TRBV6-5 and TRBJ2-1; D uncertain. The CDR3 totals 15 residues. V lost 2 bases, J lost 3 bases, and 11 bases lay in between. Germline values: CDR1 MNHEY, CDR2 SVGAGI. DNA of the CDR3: TGTGCCAGCAGTTACCCGGTAGGCAGCTACAATGAGCAGTTCTTC. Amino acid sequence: CASSYPVGSYNEQFF.

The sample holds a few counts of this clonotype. The CDR3 protein is CAIGVLDGRTNEQFF. The CDR3 nucleotides are TGTGCCATCGGGGTTCTTGACGGGAGGACCAATGAGCAGTTCTTC. V and J are TRBV10-3 and TRBJ2-1; TRBD2 matches at 7 bases. CDR3 length equals 15 residues. V lost 8 bases to trimming and J lost 6 bases; unmatched junction nucleotides: 13. CDR1 is ENHRY, CDR2 SYGVKD, per germline.

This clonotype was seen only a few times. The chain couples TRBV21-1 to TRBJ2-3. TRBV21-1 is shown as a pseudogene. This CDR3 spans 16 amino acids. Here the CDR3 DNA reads TGTGCCAGCAGCTCCTGGACCCACAAGGGCACAGATACGCAGTATTTT. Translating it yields CASSSWTHKGTDTQYF.

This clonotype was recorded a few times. CDR3 residues: CASSSTGVNTGELFF. Here the CDR3 DNA reads TGTGCCAGCAGTTCTACAGGGGTAAACACCGGGGAGCTGTTTTTT. The gene calls are TRBV2 and TRBJ2-2, with TRBD1 identical over 7 bases. The CDR3 runs 15 residues. CDR1 and CDR2 from the germline V gene are SNHLY and FYNNEI. Trimming took 5 bases from V and 2 from J; bases not matched to a gene: 5.

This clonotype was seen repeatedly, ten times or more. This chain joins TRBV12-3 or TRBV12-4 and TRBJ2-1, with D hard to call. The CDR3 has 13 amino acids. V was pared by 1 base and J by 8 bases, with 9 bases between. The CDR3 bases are TGTGCCAGCAGTTTAGGAAACGGCTATGAGCAGTTCTTC. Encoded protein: CASSLGNGYEQFF.

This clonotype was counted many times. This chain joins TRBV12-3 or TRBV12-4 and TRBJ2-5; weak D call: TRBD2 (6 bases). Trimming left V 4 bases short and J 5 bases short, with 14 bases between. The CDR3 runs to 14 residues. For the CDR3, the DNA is TGTGCCAGCAGTTCCGGGACTCCGAGGGAGACCCAGTACTTC. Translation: CASSSGTPRETQYF.

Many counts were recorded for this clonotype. The CDR3 DNA sequence: TGTGCCACCAGTGGCGGACCGCCTAGGCAGTTCTTC. It is translated as CATSGGPPRQFF. This chain uses TRBV24-1 with TRBJ2-1; D is undetermined. Trimming pared 5 bases from V and 12 bases from J, leaving 13 bases between. The CDR3 spans 12 residues. Germline values: CDR1 KGHDR, CDR2 SFDVKD.

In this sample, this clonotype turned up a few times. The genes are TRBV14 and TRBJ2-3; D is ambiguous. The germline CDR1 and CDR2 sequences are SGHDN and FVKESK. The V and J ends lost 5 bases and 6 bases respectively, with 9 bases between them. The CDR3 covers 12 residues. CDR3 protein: CASSAPSDTQYF. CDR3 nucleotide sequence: TGTGCCAGCAGCGCCCCCTCGGATACGCAGTATTTT.

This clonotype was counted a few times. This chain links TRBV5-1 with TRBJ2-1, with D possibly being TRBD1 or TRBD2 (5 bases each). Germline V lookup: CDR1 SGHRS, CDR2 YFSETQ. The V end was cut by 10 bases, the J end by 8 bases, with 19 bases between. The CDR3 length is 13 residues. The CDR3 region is CASRVTGPDEQFF. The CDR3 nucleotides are TGCGCCTCCCGTGTTACGGGACCCGATGAGCAGTTCTTC.

CDR3 region: CASSVDGGPDTEAFF. CDR3 nucleotides: TGCGCCAGCAGCGTCGACGGGGGGCCTGACACTGAAGCTTTCTTT. The chain couples TRBV5-1 to TRBJ1-1; tentatively, D is TRBD1 (6 bases). Germline lookup yields CDR1 SGHRS and CDR2 YFSETQ. V was trimmed by 4 bases and J by 3 bases, leaving 16 bases between them. The CDR3 is 15 amino acids. The entire variable domain, with the rest obtained from reference TRBV5-1 and TRBJ1-1, is as follows: KAGVTQTPRYLIKTRGQQVTLSCSPISGHRSVSWYQQTPGQGLQFLFEYFSETQRNKGNFPGRFSGRQFSNSRSEMNVSTLELGDSALYLCASSVDGGPDTEAFFGQGTRLTVV.

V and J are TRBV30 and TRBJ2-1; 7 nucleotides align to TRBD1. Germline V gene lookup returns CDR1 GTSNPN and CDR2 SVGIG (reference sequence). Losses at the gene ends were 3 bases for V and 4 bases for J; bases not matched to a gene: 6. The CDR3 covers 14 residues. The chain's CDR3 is CAWRKGGSYNEQFF. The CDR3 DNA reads TGTGCCTGGAGAAAAGGGGGCTCGTACAATGAGCAGTTCTTC. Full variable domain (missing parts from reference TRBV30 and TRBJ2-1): SQTIHQWPATLVQPVGSPLSLECTVEGTSNPNLYWYRQAAGRGLQLLFYSVGIGQISSEVPQNLSASRPQDRQFILSSKKLLLSDSGFYLCAWRKGGSYNEQFFGPGTRLTVL.

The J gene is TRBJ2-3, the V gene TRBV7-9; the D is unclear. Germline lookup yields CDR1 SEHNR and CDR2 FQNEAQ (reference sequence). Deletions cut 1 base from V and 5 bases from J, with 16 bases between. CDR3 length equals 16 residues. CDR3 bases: TGTGCCAGCAGCTTAGGACTCCGACCAGAGGAAGATACGCAGTATTTT. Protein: CASSLGLRPEEDTQYF. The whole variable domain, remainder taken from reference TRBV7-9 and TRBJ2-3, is DTGVSQNPRHKITKRGQNVTFRCDPISEHNRLYWYRQTLGQGPEFLTYFQNEAQLEKSRLLSDRFSAERPKGSFSTLEIQRTEQGDSAMYLCASSLGLRPEEDTQYFGPGTRLTVL.

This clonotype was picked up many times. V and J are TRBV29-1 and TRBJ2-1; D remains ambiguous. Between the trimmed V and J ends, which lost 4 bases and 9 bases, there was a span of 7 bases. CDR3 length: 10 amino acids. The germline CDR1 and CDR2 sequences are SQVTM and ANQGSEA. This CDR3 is CSVGPGEQFF. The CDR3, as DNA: TGCAGCGTTGGGCCGGGTGAGCAGTTCTTC.

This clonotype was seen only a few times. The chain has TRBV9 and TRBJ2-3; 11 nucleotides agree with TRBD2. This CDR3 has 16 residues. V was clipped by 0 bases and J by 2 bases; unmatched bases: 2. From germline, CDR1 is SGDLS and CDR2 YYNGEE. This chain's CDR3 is CASSVASGRTTDTQYF. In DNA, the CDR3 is TGTGCCAGCAGCGTAGCTAGCGGGAGGACCACAGATACGCAGTATTTT.

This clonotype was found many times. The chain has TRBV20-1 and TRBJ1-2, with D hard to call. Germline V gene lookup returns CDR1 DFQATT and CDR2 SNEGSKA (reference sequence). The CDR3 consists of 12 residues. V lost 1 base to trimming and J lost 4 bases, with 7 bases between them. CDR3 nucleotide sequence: TGCAGTGCTAGAGGGACCTCCTATGGCTACACCTTC. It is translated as CSARGTSYGYTF.

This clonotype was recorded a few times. Here the CDR3 DNA reads TGTGCCAGCAGCTTAGCGGAGACAGGGATCGGAAAACTGTTTTTT. Its translation: CASSLAETGIGKLFF. The chain carries TRBV7-9 and TRBJ1-4; 7 bases are a match to TRBD1. This CDR3 has 15 amino acids. Losses at the gene ends were 0 bases for V and 10 bases for J; bases not matched to a gene: 8. CDR1 and CDR2 from the germline V gene are SEHNR and FQNEAQ (reference sequence).

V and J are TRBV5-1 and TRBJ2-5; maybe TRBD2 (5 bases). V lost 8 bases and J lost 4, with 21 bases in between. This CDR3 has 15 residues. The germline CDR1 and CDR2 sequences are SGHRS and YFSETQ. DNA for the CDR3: TGCGCCAGTAACCCGGGGTCCTCCCAGGCAGAGACCCAGTACTTC. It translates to CASNPGSSQAETQYF.

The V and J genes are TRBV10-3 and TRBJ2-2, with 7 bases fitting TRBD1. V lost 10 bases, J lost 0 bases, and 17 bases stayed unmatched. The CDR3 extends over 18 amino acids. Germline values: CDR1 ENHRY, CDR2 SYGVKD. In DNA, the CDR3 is TGTGCCACCAGGGCGGATACAGGGGCAATCGCGAACACCGGGGAGCTGTTTTTT. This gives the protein CATRADTGAIANTGELFF.

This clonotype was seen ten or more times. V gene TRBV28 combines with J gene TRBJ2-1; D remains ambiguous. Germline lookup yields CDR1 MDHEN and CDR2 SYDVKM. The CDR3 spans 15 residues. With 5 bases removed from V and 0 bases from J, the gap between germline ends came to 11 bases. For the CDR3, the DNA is TGTGCCAGCAGTCGACAACCTAGCTCCTACAATGAGCAGTTCTTC. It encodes CASSRQPSSYNEQFF.

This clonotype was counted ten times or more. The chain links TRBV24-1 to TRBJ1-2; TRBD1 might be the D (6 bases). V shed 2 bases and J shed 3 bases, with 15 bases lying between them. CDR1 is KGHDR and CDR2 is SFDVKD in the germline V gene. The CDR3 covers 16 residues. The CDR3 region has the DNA TGTGCCACCAGTGATTCCGCTGCCCCAGGGGACTATGGCTACACCTTC. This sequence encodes CATSDSAAPGDYGYTF.

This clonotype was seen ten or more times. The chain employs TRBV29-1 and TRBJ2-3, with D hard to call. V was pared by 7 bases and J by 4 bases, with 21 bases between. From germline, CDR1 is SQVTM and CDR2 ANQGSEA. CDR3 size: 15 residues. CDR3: CSGTEWLGFADTQYF. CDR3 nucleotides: TGCAGCGGTACAGAGTGGCTGGGGTTTGCAGATACGCAGTATTTT.

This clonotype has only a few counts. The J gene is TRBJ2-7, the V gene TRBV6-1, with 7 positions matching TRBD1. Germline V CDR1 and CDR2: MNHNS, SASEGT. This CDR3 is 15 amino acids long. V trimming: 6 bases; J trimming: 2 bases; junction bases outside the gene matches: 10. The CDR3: CASSPGDSLPYEQYV. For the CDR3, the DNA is TGTGCCAGCAGCCCCGGGGACAGCTTACCCTACGAGCAGTACGTC.

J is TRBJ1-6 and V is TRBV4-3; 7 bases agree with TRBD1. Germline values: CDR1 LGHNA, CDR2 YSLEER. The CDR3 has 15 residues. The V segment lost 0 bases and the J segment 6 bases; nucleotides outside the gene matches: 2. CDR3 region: CASSQDWDSNSPLHF. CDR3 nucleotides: TGCGCCAGCAGCCAAGATTGGGACAGTAATTCACCCCTCCACTTT.

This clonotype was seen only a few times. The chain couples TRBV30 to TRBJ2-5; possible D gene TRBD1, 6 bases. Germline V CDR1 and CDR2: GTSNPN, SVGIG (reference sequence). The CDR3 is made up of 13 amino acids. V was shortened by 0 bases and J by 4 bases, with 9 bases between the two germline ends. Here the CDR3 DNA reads TGTGCCTGGAGTGTACGAGGGGGAGAGACCCAGTACTTC. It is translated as CAWSVRGGETQYF.